The 26 T cell receptor beta chains below all came from one sample that was sequenced in a study of shared clonotypes between healthy human individuals. The method was immunoSEQ multiplex PCR; TCRdb's version includes in-frame clones alone and lacks a portion of them. This table has around 2.5 million clones, 90% to 95% appearing once. What was sequenced was naive CD4+ T cells from PBMCs. Subset noted: CD45RA+ positively selected. The receptors stem from a young man in good health. Some clones in this sample may be carry-over from other donors' samples.

This clone was picked up one time. The chain has TRBV12-5 and TRBJ2-7; no clear D gene. With 4 bases removed from V and 4 bases from J, the gap between germline ends came to 8 bases. The CDR3 consists of 12 residues. The germline V gene has CDR1 LGHNT and CDR2 FRNRAP. CDR3 region: CASGSRDYEQYF. For the CDR3, the DNA is TGTGCTAGTGGTTCCAGAGATTACGAGCAGTACTTC.

Here the CDR3 reads CASSQSGTEAFF. The CDR3 coding sequence is TGTGCCAGCAGTCAATCCGGGACAGAAGCTTTCTTT. The chain uses TRBV28 and TRBJ1-1; tentatively, D is TRBD1 (6 bases). The length of the CDR3 is 12 residues. Germline values: CDR1 MDHEN, CDR2 SYDVKM. V gave up 5 bases and J gave up 8 bases, with 12 bases separating them.

This clone occurred once. This chain uses TRBV27 with TRBJ2-2; the match to TRBD2 covers 12 bases. The V and J ends lost 3 bases and 7 bases, in that order; junction bases with no gene match: 9. CDR3 length equals 17 residues. Germline-derived CDR1 and CDR2 are MNHEY and SMNVEV (reference sequence). The CDR3 coding sequence is TGTGCCAGCAGTTTCCTGACTAGCGGGAGTAATGGCGGGGAGCTGTTTTTT. It encodes CASSFLTSGSNGGELFF.

This rearrangement joins TRBV6-5 to TRBJ1-1; the D gene is possibly TRBD1 (5 bases). The germline CDR1 and CDR2 sequences are MNHEY and SVGAGI. Trimming cost V 7 bases and J 2 bases, with 14 bases left between them. The CDR3 has 14 residues. The CDR3 sequence: CASIRPGLNTEAFF. The CDR3 DNA reads as TGTGCCAGCATACGGCCGGGACTAAACACTGAAGCTTTCTTT.

The chain joins TRBV11-2 to TRBJ2-1; D possibly corresponds to TRBD2 (6 bases). Germline CDR1 and CDR2: SGHAT and FQNNGV. V was clipped by 8 bases and J by 5 bases, with 22 bases between them. The CDR3 runs to 16 residues. CDR3 sequence: CASGPLKRRGNNEQFF. For the CDR3, the DNA is TGTGCCAGCGGGCCCCTCAAACGGAGGGGTAACAATGAGCAGTTCTTC.

The rearrangement joins TRBV5-1 to TRBJ2-7, with D hard to call. V lost 5 bases and J lost 0, with 9 bases in between. Looked up from germline, CDR1 is SGHRS and CDR2 is YFSETQ. The CDR3 sequence is 13 residues long. CDR3 DNA sequence: TGCGCCAGCAGTCACTCGGACTCCTACGAGCAGTACTTC. Residues: CASSHSDSYEQYF.

The CDR3 sequence is CASSLDRGEQYF. The CDR3 nucleotides are TGTGCCAGCAGCCTTGACAGGGGCGAGCAGTACTTC. The rearrangement uses TRBV7-6 and TRBJ2-5; 8 positions agree with TRBD1. The end of the DNA is better explained by TRBJ2-7, so the J call may be wrong. Germline CDR1 SGHVS, CDR2 FNYEAQ. The CDR3 is 12 residues long.

Comment on this clone: One end of the junction varies from germline; a read error may be responsible. This chain uses TRBV25-1 with TRBJ1-3; TRBD1 aligns across 8 bases. The CDR3 totals 14 residues. Germline-derived CDR1 and CDR2 are MGHDK and SYGVNS. The CDR3 nucleotides are TGTGCCAGCAGGGAGACAGGGGCTGGGAACACCATATATTTT. It translates to CASRETGAGNTIYF.

The chain uses TRBV28 and TRBJ1-1, with TRBD1 matching 10 bases. The V segment lost 5 bases and the J segment 3 bases; nucleotides outside the gene matches: 6. The CDR3 spans 15 residues. Germline CDR1 MDHEN, CDR2 SYDVKM. The CDR3 here is CASSRGQGRDTEAFF. The CDR3 bases are TGTGCCAGCAGTCGGGGACAGGGGAGAGACACTGAAGCTTTCTTT.

With respect to this clone: At the DNA level, this CDR3 is encoded by other sequences in the same sample as well. V gene TRBV4-1 combines with J gene TRBJ1-2, with unresolved D. V was shortened by 1 base and J by 7 bases, with 7 bases between the two germline ends. The CDR3 runs to 12 residues. Germline lookup yields CDR1 MGHRA and CDR2 YSYEKL. CDR3 sequence (DNA): TGCGCCAGCAGCCAAGGTGGTGGTGGCTACACCTTC. Translated, it gives CASSQGGGGYTF.

The V and J genes are TRBV5-8 and TRBJ1-5, with D perhaps TRBD1 (5 bases). The CDR3 runs to 13 residues. Germline V gene sequence: CDR1 SGHTS, CDR2 YDEGEE. V was clipped by 4 bases and J by 6 bases, with 11 bases between them. The CDR3 region is CASSRGTGQPQHF. CDR3 nucleotide sequence: TGTGCCAGCAGCCGCGGGACGGGTCAGCCCCAGCATTTT.

J is TRBJ2-1 and V is TRBV7-3, with TRBD2 matching over 7 bases. Germline trimming cut 1 base from V and 9 bases from J; bases unmatched to any gene: 21. Germline CDR1 SGHTA, CDR2 FQGTGA. There are 19 residues in the CDR3. CDR3 residues: CASSLMPPLAGVGLGEQFF. CDR3 in DNA: TGTGCCAGCAGCTTAATGCCCCCCTTGGCGGGAGTCGGATTAGGTGAGCAGTTCTTC.

Note on this clone: This specimen includes other DNA sequences encoding the same CDR3. The rearrangement joins TRBV5-1 to TRBJ2-5, with 11 bases matching TRBD2. After removal of 4 bases from V and 4 bases from J, the junction contained 3 bases not matched to a gene. CDR1 is SGHRS and CDR2 is YFSETQ in the germline V gene. The length of the CDR3 is 14 residues. The CDR3 DNA is TGCGCCAGCAGCCTCGGACTAGCGGGAGAGACCCAGTACTTC. It translates to CASSLGLAGETQYF. Complete variable domain (other parts from reference TRBV5-1 and TRBJ2-5): KAGVTQTPRYLIKTRGQQVTLSCSPISGHRSVSWYQQTPGQGLQFLFEYFSETQRNKGNFPGRFSGRQFSNSRSEMNVSTLELGDSALYLCASSLGLAGETQYFGPGTRLLVL.

This clone appeared once. J is TRBJ2-3 and V is TRBV15; 7 bases match TRBD1. The CDR3 consists of 16 residues. Unmatched junction bases numbered 11, after V lost 5 bases and J lost 3 bases. The germline gives CDR1 LNHNV, CDR2 YYDKDF (reference sequence). CDR3 sequence reads: CATSLRQGLVTDTQYF. Here the CDR3 DNA reads TGTGCCACCAGCTTAAGACAGGGATTGGTGACAGATACGCAGTATTTT. Full variable domain (rest looked up from reference TRBV15 and TRBJ2-3): DAMVIQNPRYQVTQFGKPVTLSCSQTLNHNVMYWYQQKSSQAPKLLFHYYDKDFNNEADTPDNFQSRRPNTSFCFLDIRSPGLGDTAMYLCATSLRQGLVTDTQYFGPGTRLTVL.

V usage is TRBV13 and J usage is TRBJ1-1, with 9 bases lining up with TRBD1. Trimming cost V 6 bases and J 7 bases; bases outside gene matches: 12. CDR1 and CDR2 from the germline V gene are PRHDT and FYEKMQ (reference sequence). The CDR3 has 15 residues. CDR3 sequence reads: CASSTIGTGSVEAFF. CDR3 in DNA: TGTGCCAGCAGTACTATCGGGACAGGGTCTGTTGAAGCTTTCTTT.

Comments on this clone: The sample contains more than one DNA sequence encoding this CDR3. The genes are TRBV4-2 and TRBJ1-2; D is ambiguous. V was cut by 2 bases and J by 0 bases, with 1 base left in between. CDR1 and CDR2 (germline): LGHNA, YNFKEQ. The length of the CDR3 is 12 residues. For the CDR3, the DNA is TGTGCCAGCAGCCAATCTAACTATGGCTACACCTTC. This codes for CASSQSNYGYTF.

This chain's CDR3 is CASRPSFQPPYNEQFF. The CDR3 DNA sequence: TGTGCCAGCAGACCTTCCTTTCAGCCACCTTACAATGAGCAGTTCTTC. The V call is TRBV28, the J call TRBJ2-1; no clear D gene. The CDR3 has 16 residues. CDR1 is MDHEN, CDR2 SYDVKM, per germline. V lost 6 bases and J 4 bases, leaving 19 bases between the germline ends.

This clone was picked up a small number of times. The rearrangement uses TRBV19 and TRBJ1-5; no clear D. V shed 3 bases and J shed 5 bases, with 5 bases lying between them. The CDR3 extends over 12 amino acids. Per germline, CDR1 LNHDA and CDR2 SQIVND (reference sequence). CDR3 nucleotides: TGTGCCAGTAGTATTTTTGATCAGCCCCAGCATTTT. Translated: CASSIFDQPQHF.

The gene calls are TRBV7-9 and TRBJ2-1; D gene unclear. The V gene lost 5 bases and the J gene lost 9 bases, with 14 bases spanning the gap. Germline CDR1 and CDR2: SEHNR and FQNEAQ (reference sequence). This CDR3 is built from 13 residues. CDR3 protein: CASSRDGTGEQFF. DNA for the CDR3: TGTGCCAGCAGCCGAGACGGAACGGGTGAGCAGTTCTTC.

This chain connects TRBV28 to TRBJ1-1, with a possible D match to TRBD1 (5 bases). Germline CDR1 MDHEN, CDR2 SYDVKM. V shed 8 bases and J shed 3 bases, with 19 bases lying between them. The CDR3 length is 15 residues. The CDR3 region is CASLIGGSGDTEAFF. Here the CDR3 DNA reads TGTGCCAGCCTGATCGGGGGTTCTGGGGACACTGAAGCTTTCTTT.

Points on this clone: Other nucleotide sequences in the sample specify the same CDR3. CDR3 region: CAWSGGNYGYTF. CDR3 DNA: TGTGCCTGGAGCGGCGGTAACTATGGCTACACCTTC. The gene calls are TRBV30 and TRBJ1-2; D is unresolved. Germline-derived CDR1 and CDR2 are GTSNPN and SVGIG (reference sequence). The CDR3 runs to 12 residues. Trimming left V 3 bases short and J 1 base short, with 6 bases between.

The chain employs TRBV27 and TRBJ2-7, with 7 nucleotides matching TRBD2. The CDR3 consists of 16 residues. From germline, CDR1 is MNHEY and CDR2 SMNVEV (reference sequence). After removal of 4 bases from V and 7 bases from J, the junction contained 16 bases not matched to a gene. The CDR3 bases are TGTGCCAGCAGTTCGGGGACGGGAGGTCGTTCGGGGGAGCAGTACTTC. Translating gives CASSSGTGGRSGEQYF.

The chain employs TRBV4-1 and TRBJ2-7; 9 bases agree with TRBD2. V shed 1 base and J 5 bases; nucleotides not matched to a gene: 9. The CDR3 runs to 16 residues. Germline V lookup: CDR1 MGHRA, CDR2 YSYEKL. In DNA, the CDR3 is TGCGCCAGCAGCCAAGGCGGAGCGGGAGGTTACAACGAGCAGTACTTC. This codes for CASSQGGAGGYNEQYF.

As for this clone: The sample holds other DNA sequences that translate to the same CDR3. The rearrangement links TRBV5-4 to TRBJ2-3; D uncertain. Trimming removed 0 bases at V and 4 bases at J, with 6 bases between. CDR3 length: 13 amino acids. Germline CDR1 SGHNT, CDR2 YYREEE (reference sequence). The CDR3 sequence: CASSLGGPDTQYF. CDR3 DNA: TGTGCCAGCAGCTTGGGAGGTCCAGATACGCAGTATTTT.

The chain joins TRBV29-1 to TRBJ2-7; D call uncertain. The V end was cut by 4 bases, the J end by 1 base, with 14 bases between. Germline V lookup: CDR1 SQVTM, CDR2 ANQGSEA. This CDR3 comprises 14 residues. CDR3 sequence (DNA): TGCAGCGTTGGAATTGGCGGACCATCCTACGAGCAGTACTTC. Protein sequence: CSVGIGGPSYEQYF.

The chain employs TRBV5-1 and TRBJ2-5; D unresolved. Trimming removed 3 bases at V and 2 bases at J, with 14 bases between. This CDR3 region has 15 residues. Germline loops: CDR1 SGHRS, CDR2 YFSETQ. Here the CDR3 reads CASSSRPGSQETQYF. CDR3 in DNA: TGCGCCAGCAGCTCTAGGCCAGGTTCACAAGAGACCCAGTACTTC.